This record concerns one TCR beta chain sequence. Its antigen specificity is not known. Qualities for individual bases were not recorded, and no much larger clone is one base off. Collaborating institutions collected whole blood in K2EDTA tubes following their own protocols. Collaborator samples were shipped for TCRbeta analysis as frozen whole blood, isolated PBMCs, or DNA extracted from either sample type. CDR1 and CDR2 were assigned from the germline V gene as MDHEN and SYDVKM. V loses 2 bases of germline sequence and J loses 9 bases, and the interval between the two ends is 14 bases. The CDR3 covers 14 residues, taking in both the cysteine and the phenylalanine. Of the read, only the CDR3 DNA is kept; its 42 bases are in frame from base 1. The sample is drawn from a study of blood T cell repertoires in COVID-19 (dated by TCRdb to the early 2020s). Background for the entire study: Samples from collaborators originated in the United States, Italy and Spain and spanned both the acute and convalescent phases of COVID-19. The prospective study material was composed of cDNA or gDNA derived from T cells, B-cell-depleted T cells, or PBMCs. The dataset comprised deeply sampled blood TCRbeta repertoires from subjects exposed to, actively infected with, or recovered from COVID-19. The repertoires were released in a freely available public database meant as a resource for research on the immune response to SARS-CoV-2. Samples were obtained from the ongoing ImmuneRACE study (first 160 participants) and from some 1,200 subjects provided by 6 global collaborators. Nearly every sample came with metadata listing a de-identified subject ID, COVID-19 status, age in years and sex. HLA class I and class II types, where available, came from metadata supplied by the sample provider rather than from assay-based typing.

Overall study outcomes, separate from this receptor: The amount of clinical and demographic metadata varied by source and participant and was provided uncurated.

The immunoSEQ Assay, a bias-controlled multiplex PCR, was used to amplify TCRbeta CDR3 regions from genomic DNA. The original pipeline was this. Nucleated cell counts per sample were estimated from amplification of reference gene primers within the assay. To quantify the absolute abundance of each unique TCRbeta CDR3 rearrangement, sequence reads were collapsed and filtered. For each sample, productive Simpson clonality was calculated as the square root of Simpson's diversity index over productive rearrangements. TCRdb limited this immuneACCESS table to in-frame rearrangements with V and J called. A share of clones is missing; checked studies link under half to unresolved V genes, and the rest is unexplained. V, J and clone size are those of that table, while D and trimming were read from the DNA. The sample table contains 29,000 or so clones; only one count was recorded for roughly nine tenths of them. Around 9.9% of the sample is held by the ten biggest clonotypes.

The sequenced material came from peripheral blood. This TCR was recovered from a human donor in a cohort sampled during active COVID-19. The rearrangement joined TRBV28 to TRBJ2-1; a tentative D match to TRBD2 spans 6 bases. DNA sequence: TGTGCCAGCAGTTTAGTGGAGGGGCGGGTTGAGCAGTTCTTC. Its protein reads: CASSLVEGRVEQFF.